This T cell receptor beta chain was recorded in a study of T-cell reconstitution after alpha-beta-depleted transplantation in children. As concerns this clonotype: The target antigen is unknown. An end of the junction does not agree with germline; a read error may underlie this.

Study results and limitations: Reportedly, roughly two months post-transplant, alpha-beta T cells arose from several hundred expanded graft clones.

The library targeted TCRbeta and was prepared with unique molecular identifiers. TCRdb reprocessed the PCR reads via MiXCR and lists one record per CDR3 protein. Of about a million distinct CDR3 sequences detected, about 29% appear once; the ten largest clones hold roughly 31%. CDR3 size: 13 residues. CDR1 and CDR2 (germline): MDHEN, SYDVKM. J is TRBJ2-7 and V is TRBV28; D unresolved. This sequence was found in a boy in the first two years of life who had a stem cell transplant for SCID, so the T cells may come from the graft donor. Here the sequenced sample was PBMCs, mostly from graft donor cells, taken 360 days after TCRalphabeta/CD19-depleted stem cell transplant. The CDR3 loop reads CASSFGGAYGQYF. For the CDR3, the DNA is TGTGCCAGCAGTTTTGGCGGCGCCTACGGGCAGTACTTC.